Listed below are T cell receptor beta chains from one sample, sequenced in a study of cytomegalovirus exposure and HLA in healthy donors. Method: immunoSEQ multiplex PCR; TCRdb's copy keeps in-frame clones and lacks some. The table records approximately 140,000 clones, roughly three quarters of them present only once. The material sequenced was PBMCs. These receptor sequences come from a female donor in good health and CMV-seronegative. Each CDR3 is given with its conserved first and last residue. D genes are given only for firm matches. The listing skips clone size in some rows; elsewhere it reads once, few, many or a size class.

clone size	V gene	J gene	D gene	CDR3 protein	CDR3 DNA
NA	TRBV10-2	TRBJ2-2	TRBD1	CASGAGGADTGELFF	TGCGCCAGCGGGGCAGGGGGCGCGGACACCGGGGAGCTGTTTTTT
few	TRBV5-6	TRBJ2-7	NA	CASSFNSYEQYF	TGTGCCAGCAGCTTTAACAGCTACGAGCAGTACTTC
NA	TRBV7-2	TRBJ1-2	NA	CASSLAARGGYTF	TGTGCCAGCAGCTTAGCGGCACGTGGTGGCTACACCTTC
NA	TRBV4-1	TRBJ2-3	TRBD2	CASSGLAGASVTDTQYF	TGCGCCAGCAGTGGGCTAGCGGGGGCGTCAGTCACAGATACGCAGTATTTT
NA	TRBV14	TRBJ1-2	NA	CASSQRTSANYGYTF	TGTGCCAGCAGCCAGAGGACTTCTGCTAACTATGGCTACACCTTC
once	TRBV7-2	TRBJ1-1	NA	CASSWGGEAFF	TGTGCCAGCAGCTGGGGCGGTGAAGCTTTCTTT
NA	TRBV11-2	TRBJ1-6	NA	CASSLDQGRNSPLHF	TGTGCCAGCAGCTTAGATCAGGGTAGAAATTCACCCCTCCACTTT
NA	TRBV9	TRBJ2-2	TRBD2	CASNLAGASGELFF	TGTGCCAGCAACCTAGCGGGAGCCTCGGGGGAGCTGTTTTTT
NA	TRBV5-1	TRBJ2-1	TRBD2	CASSLGLAGALTGGEQFF	TGCGCCAGCAGCTTGGGGCTAGCGGGGGCTTTAACGGGGGGTGAGCAGTTCTTC
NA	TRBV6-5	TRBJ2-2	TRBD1	CASSFGQGLSGELFF	TGTGCCAGCAGTTTTGGACAGGGGTTATCCGGGGAGCTGTTTTTT